This T cell receptor beta chain was captured by sequencing in a study of blood T cell repertoires in COVID-19. Study as a whole: Collection of acute and convalescent COVID-19 samples took place in the United States, Italy and Spain. T cells, B-cell-depleted T cells, or PBMCs provided the cDNA or gDNA that served as material.

Per germline, CDR1 SGHRS and CDR2 YFSETQ. CDR3 length: 15 residues. Trimming shortened V by 0 bases and J by 4 bases, and 13 bases separated the two germline ends. In the authors' methods: Using reference gene primer amplification, nucleated cell counts were estimated. Using immunoSEQ multiplex PCR, the repertoire was profiled, and TCRdb retains in-frame clones only, with some absent. The D gene and trimming were derived from the DNA, and the V and J assignments and clone size from that table. This table has approximately 90,000 clones, 89% appearing once. J is TRBJ1-2 and V is TRBV5-1, with D possibly matching TRBD1 (5 bases). The clonotype originates from a man in his fifties or sixties with acute or convalescent COVID-19. The specimen was peripheral blood. The CDR3 loop reads CASSLEGAVGYGYTF. The CDR3 DNA sequence: TGCGCCAGCAGCTTGGAAGGGGCCGTGGGCTATGGCTACACCTTC.